This T cell receptor beta chain was obtained from a study of blood T cells in healthy people across ages. Findings and limits, study-wide: CMV status of donors was not determined, possibly confounding expanded clonotype changes. Underestimates were what the diversity estimates from one million T cells were considered to be. Aged donors had fewer naive CD4+ cells and lower diversity than long-lived donors.

V was trimmed by 3 bases and J by 5 bases, leaving 7 bases between them. Germline loops: CDR1 MGHDK, CDR2 SYGVNS. The CDR3 totals 12 residues. The authors ran a second PCR of about 6 to 11 cycles using a sample-barcoded 5' primer and a J-beta primer mix. From the 5' RACE reads, TCRdb called clonotypes with MiXCR, one entry per CDR3 protein. The data hold 650,000 to 1,000,000 distinct CDR3 sequences, with under 40% observed a single time. On this clonotype: Its antigen is unidentified.

The total RNA that was extracted per sample amounted to at least 5 micrograms. The chain couples TRBV25-1 to TRBJ2-5; D unresolved. The sequencing sample was made of blood. The clonotype comes from a man younger than 35 in good health. The CDR3 DNA reads as TGTGCCAGCAGTGATCTGAGGGAGACCCAGTACTTC. Translated, it gives CASSDLRETQYF.